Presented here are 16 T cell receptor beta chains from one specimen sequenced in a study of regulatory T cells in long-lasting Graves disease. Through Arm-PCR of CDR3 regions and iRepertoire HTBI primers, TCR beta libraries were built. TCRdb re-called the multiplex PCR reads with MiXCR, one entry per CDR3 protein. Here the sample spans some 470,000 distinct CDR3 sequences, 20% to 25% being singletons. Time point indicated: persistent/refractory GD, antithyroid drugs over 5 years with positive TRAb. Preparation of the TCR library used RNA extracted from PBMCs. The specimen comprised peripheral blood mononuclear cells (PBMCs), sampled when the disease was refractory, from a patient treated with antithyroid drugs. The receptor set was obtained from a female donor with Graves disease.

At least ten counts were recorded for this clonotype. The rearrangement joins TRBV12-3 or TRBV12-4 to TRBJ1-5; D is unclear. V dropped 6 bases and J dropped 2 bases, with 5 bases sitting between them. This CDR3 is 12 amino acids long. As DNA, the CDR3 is TGTGCCAGCAGAGCCGGCAATCAGCCCCAGCATTTT. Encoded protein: CASRAGNQPQHF.

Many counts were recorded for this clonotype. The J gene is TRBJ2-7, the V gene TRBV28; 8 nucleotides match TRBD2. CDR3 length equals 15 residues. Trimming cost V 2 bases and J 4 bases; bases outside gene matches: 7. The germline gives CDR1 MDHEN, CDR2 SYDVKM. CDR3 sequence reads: CASSLGVLAGYEQYF. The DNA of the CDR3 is TGTGCCAGCAGTTTAGGGGTCCTAGCGGGTTACGAGCAGTACTTC.

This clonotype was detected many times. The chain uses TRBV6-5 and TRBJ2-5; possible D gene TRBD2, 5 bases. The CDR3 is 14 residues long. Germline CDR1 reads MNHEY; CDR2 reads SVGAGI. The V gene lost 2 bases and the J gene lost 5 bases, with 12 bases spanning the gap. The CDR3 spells CASSYGLSGETQYF. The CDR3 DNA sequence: TGTGCCAGCAGTTACGGTTTGTCGGGGGAGACCCAGTACTTC.

The CDR3 sequence is CASSLYGADETQYF. The CDR3 region has the DNA TGTGCCAGCAGCTTATATGGGGCAGATGAGACCCAGTACTTC. The chain joins TRBV7-9 to TRBJ2-5, with D maybe TRBD1 (5 bases). V dropped 2 bases and J dropped 5 bases, with 12 bases sitting between them. The CDR3 is 14 amino acids. Germline CDR1 reads SEHNR; CDR2 reads FQNEAQ (reference sequence).

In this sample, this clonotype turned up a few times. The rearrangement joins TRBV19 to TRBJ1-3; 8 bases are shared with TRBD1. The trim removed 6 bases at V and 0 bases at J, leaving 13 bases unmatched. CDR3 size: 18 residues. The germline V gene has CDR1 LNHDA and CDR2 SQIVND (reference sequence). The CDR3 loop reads CASRSGTGTTRSGNTIYF. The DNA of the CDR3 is TGTGCCAGTAGATCCGGGACAGGTACGACTCGCTCTGGAAACACCATATATTTT.

The CDR3 nucleotides read TGTGCCAGCACCCAAAGGGGGGGGGCGTACAATGAGCAGTTCTTC. It translates to CASTQRGGAYNEQFF. This chain joins TRBV7-9 and TRBJ2-1; possible D gene TRBD2, 7 bases. Germline values: CDR1 SEHNR, CDR2 FQNEAQ (reference sequence). V shed 7 bases and J shed 4 bases, with 17 bases lying between them. This CDR3 is 15 amino acids long. The variable domain in full, with the rest retrieved from reference TRBV7-9 and TRBJ2-1, is DTGVSQNPRHKITKRGQNVTFRCDPISEHNRLYWYRQTLGQGPEFLTYFQNEAQLEKSRLLSDRFSAERPKGSFSTLEIQRTEQGDSAMYLCASTQRGGAYNEQFFGPGTRLTVL.

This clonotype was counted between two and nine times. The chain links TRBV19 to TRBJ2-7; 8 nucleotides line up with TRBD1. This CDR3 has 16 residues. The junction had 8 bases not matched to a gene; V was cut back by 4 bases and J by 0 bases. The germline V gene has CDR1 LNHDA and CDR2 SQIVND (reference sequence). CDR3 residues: CASSTYRTGGSYEQYF. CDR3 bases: TGTGCCAGTAGTACCTACAGAACAGGGGGCTCCTACGAGCAGTACTTC.

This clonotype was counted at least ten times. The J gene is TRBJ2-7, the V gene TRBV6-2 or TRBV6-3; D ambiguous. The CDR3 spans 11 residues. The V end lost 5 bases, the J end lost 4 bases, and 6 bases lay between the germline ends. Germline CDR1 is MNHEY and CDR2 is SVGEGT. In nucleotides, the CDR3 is TGTGCCAGCAGTGGCCCTTACGAGCAGTACTTC. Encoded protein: CASSGPYEQYF.

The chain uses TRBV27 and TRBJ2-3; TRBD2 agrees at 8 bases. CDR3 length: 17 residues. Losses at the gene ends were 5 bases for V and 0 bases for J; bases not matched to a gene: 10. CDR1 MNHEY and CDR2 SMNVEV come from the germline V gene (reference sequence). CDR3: CASSPQNSGASTDTQYF. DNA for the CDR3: TGTGCCAGCAGTCCGCAGAATAGCGGGGCTAGCACAGATACGCAGTATTTT.

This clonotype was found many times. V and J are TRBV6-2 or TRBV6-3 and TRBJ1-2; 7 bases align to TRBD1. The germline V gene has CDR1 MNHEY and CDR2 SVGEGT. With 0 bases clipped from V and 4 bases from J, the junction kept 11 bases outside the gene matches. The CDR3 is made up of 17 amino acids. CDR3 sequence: CASSYSDATGTAYGYTF. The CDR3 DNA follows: TGTGCCAGCAGTTACTCGGACGCGACAGGGACGGCCTATGGCTACACCTTC.

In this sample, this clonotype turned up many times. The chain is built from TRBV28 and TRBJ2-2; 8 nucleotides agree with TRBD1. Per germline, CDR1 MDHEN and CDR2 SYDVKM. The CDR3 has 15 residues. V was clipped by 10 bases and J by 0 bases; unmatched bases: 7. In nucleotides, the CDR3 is TGTGCCATCCAGACAGGGGCCGCGAACACCGGGGAGCTGTTTTTT. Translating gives CAIQTGAANTGELFF.

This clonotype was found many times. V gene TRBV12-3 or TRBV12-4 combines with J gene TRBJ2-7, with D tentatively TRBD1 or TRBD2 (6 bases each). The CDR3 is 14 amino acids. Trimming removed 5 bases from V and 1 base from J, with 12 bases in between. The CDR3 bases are TGTGCCAGCAGTCCGGGGGCAGGTTCCTACGAGCAGTACTTC. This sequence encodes CASSPGAGSYEQYF.

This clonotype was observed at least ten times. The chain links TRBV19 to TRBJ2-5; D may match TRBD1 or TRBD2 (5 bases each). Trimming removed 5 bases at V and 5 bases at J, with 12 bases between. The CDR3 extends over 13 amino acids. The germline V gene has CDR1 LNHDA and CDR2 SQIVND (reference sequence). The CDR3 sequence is CASSREWDETQYF. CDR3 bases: TGTGCCAGTAGTCGGGAATGGGACGAGACCCAGTACTTC. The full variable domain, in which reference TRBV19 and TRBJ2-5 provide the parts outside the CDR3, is DGGITQSPKYLFRKEGQNVTLSCEQNLNHDAMYWYRQDPGQGLRLIYYSQIVNDFQKGDIAEGYSVSREKKESFPLTVTSAQKNPTAFYLCASSREWDETQYFGPGTRLLVL.

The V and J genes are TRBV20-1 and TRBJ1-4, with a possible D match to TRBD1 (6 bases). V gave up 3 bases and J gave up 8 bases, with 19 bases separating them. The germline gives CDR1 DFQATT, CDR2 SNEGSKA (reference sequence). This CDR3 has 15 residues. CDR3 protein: CSASPPGQGLEKLFF. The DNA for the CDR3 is TGCAGTGCTAGTCCCCCGGGGCAGGGGTTAGAAAAACTGTTTTTT.

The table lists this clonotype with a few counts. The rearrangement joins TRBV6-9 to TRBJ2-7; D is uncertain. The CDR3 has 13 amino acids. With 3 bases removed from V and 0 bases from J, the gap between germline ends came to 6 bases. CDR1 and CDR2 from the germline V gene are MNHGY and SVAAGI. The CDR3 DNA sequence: TGTGCCAGCAGTTACGCACCCTCCTACGAGCAGTACTTC. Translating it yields CASSYAPSYEQYF.

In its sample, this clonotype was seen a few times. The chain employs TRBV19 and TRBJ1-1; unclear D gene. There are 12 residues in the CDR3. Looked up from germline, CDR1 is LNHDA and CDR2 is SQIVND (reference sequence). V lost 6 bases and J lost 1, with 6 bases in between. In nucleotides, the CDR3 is TGTGCCAGTAGCAAAACGAACACTGAAGCTTTCTTT. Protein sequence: CASSKTNTEAFF.